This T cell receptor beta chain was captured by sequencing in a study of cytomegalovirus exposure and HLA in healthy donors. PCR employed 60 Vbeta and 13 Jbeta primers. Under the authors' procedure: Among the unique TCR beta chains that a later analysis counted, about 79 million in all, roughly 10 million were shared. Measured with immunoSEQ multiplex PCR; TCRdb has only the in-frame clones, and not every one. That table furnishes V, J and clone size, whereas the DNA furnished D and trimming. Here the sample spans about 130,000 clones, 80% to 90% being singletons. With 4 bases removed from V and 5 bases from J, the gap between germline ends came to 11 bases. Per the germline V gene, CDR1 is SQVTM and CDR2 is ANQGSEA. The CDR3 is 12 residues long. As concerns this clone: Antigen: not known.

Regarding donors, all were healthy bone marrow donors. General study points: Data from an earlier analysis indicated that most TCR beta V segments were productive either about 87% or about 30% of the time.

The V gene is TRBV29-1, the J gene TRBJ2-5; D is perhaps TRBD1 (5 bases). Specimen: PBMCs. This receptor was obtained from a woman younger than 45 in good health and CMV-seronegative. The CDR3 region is CSVAGFGETQYF. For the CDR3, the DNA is TGCAGCGTTGCAGGGTTCGGTGAGACCCAGTACTTC. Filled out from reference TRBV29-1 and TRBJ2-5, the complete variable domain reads SAVISQKPSRDICQRGTSLTIQCQVDSQVTMMFWYRQQPGQSLTLIATANQGSEATYESGFVIDKFPISRPNLTFSTLTVSNMSPEDSSIYLCSVAGFGETQYFGPGTRLLVL.